This T cell receptor beta chain was documented in a study of Graves' ophthalmopathy and Graves' hyperthyroidism. RNA transcripts yielded amplified TCR beta CDR3 regions. First-round RT-PCR relied on HTBI primers, and a second-round multiplex PCR came next. TCRdb processed the multiplex PCR reads anew with MiXCR; each CDR3 protein has one entry. The profile covers approximately 700,000 distinct CDR3 sequences, with about 40% appearing a single time and more than 3% taken by the ten largest. The CDR3 runs to 16 residues. Germline V gives CDR1 ENHRY, CDR2 SYGVKD. As to this clonotype: A read error may produce the germline difference seen at one junction end.

The receptor's source is an adult man with Graves' ophthalmopathy. The sequencing input was peripheral blood. The gene calls are TRBV10-3 and TRBJ1-3; D uncertain. The CDR3 coding sequence is TGTGCCAGCAGTTACTCGAATGCCCTTTCTGGAAACACCATATATTTT. Its translation: CASSYSNALSGNTIYF.